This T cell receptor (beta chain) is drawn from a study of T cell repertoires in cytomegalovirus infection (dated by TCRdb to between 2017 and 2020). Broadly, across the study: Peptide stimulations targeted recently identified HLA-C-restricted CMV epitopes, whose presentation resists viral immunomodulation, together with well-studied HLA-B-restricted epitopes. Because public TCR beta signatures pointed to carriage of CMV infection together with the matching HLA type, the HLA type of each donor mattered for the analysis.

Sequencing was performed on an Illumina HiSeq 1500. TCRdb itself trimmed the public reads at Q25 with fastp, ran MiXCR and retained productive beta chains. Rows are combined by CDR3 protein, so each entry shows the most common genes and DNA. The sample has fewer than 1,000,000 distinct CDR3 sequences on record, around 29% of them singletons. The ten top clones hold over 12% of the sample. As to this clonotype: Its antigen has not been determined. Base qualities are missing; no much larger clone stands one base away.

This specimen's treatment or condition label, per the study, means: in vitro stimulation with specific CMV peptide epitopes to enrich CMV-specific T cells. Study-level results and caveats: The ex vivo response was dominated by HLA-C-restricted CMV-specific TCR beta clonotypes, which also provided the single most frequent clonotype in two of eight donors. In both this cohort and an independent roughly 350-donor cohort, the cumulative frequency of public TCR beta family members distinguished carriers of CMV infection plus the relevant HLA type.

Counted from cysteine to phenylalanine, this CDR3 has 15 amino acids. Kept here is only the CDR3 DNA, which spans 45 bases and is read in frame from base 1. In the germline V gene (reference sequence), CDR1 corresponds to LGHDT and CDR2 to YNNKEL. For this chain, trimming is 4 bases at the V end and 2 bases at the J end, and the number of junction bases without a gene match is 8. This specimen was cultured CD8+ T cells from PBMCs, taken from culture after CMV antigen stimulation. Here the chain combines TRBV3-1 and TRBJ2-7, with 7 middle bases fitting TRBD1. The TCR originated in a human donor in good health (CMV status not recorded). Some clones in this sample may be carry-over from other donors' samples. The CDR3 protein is CASSPYRDSTYEQYF. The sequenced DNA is TGTGCCAGCAGCCCCTACCGGGACAGTACCTACGAGCAGTACTTC.